This T cell receptor beta chain was identified during a study of monozygotic twins with inflammatory bowel disease. Each TCR library used 3500 ng of total RNA. Each UMI harboured a 6-nucleotide sample barcode and was appended via template switching. For both chains, the TCRalpha and TCRbeta cDNA went through two nested PCRs of around 15 and 10 cycles. TCRdb re-called the 5' RACE reads; every CDR3 protein appears as one record, without DNA. The table lists 150,000 to 200,000 distinct CDR3 sequences, with roughly 2.6% in the top ten. Findings and limits, study-wide: The data gave no support to a single strong IBD-associated signal or clonotype.

This CDR3 region has 14 residues. The germline V gene has CDR1 SEHNR and CDR2 FQNEAQ (reference sequence). In regard to this clonotype: The antigen is unknown.

Input material: blood. V gene TRBV7-9 combines with J gene TRBJ1-1; TCRdb returns TRBD1, unconfirmable since there is no DNA. The clonotype comes from a human donor with ulcerative colitis or Crohn's disease, or a healthy co-twin of an affected twin (not recorded which). CDR3 in amino acids: CASSLEGMNTEAFF.